The 9 T cell receptor beta chains listed next were all sequenced from one sample in a study of post-analysis software for immune sequencing data (dated by TCRdb to between 2015 and 2017). General findings and caveats noted by the study authors: A handful of TRBV segments, including TRBV5-6, TRBV5-1 and TRBV20-1, were significantly more frequent in patients than controls.

The antigens these receptors bind are not known. Library prep was done by PCR. The listed sequencing device is Illumina HiSeq 2500. To reduce PCR and sequencing biases, unique molecular identifiers were built into the TCR beta cDNA libraries. TCRdb applied fastp at Q25 and MiXCR to the public reads, then kept only in-frame beta chains. Rows are unified per CDR3 protein, each entry keeping the most common DNA and genes. The sample has around 190,000 distinct CDR3 sequences on record, 29% of them singletons. Of the sample, roughly 3.4% falls within the top ten clones. Sequenced: blood. These receptors originate from a girl under 18 with multiple sclerosis.

This clonotype was seen once. A much larger clonotype is one base distant, so this may be a read error. The chain combines TRBV7-2 with TRBJ1-5, with D tentatively TRBD1 (5 bases). The CDR3 is 15 amino acids. CDR1 and CDR2 (germline): SGHTA, FQGNSA. CDR3 nucleotide sequence: TGTGCCAGCAGATACGGACGGGGGAGCAATCAGTCCCAGCATTTT. Amino acid sequence: CASRYGRGSNQSQHF.

The chain carries TRBV14 and TRBJ1-1, with D uncertain. Germline V gene lookup returns CDR1 SGHDN and CDR2 FVKESK. The V gene lost 0 bases and the J gene lost 4 bases, with 12 bases spanning the gap. The CDR3 has 15 residues. Written as DNA, the CDR3 is TGTGCCAGCAGCCAAGACCCGGGGTGGAGCACTGAAGCTTTCTTT. Translated: CASSQDPGWSTEAFF.

This clonotype was seen more than once but under ten times. The chain carries TRBV7-8 and TRBJ1-6; D is uncertain. The CDR3 runs 13 residues. Trimming stripped 1 base from V and 10 bases from J, with 8 bases between. CDR1 and CDR2 (germline): SGHVS, FQNEAQ. CDR3 protein: CASSLGVRSPLHF. The CDR3 DNA reads as TGTGCCAGCAGCTTAGGAGTGCGGTCACCCCTCCACTTT.

The chain has TRBV20-1 and TRBJ2-5; the D is unclear. Germline V gives CDR1 DFQATT, CDR2 SNEGSKA (reference sequence). Trimming stripped 0 bases from V and 11 bases from J, with 10 bases between. The CDR3 is 11 residues long. CDR3 sequence (DNA): TGCAGTGCTAGAGATCACCATGAGCAGTACTTC. This gives the protein CSARDHHEQYF.

The chain is built from TRBV12-3 or TRBV12-4 and TRBJ2-3; D ambiguous. The CDR3 extends over 15 amino acids. Trimming pared 2 bases from V and 4 bases from J, leaving 13 bases between. Here the CDR3 reads CASSLSGLRADTQYF. CDR3 nucleotides: TGTGCCAGCAGTTTATCCGGCTTGAGAGCAGATACGCAGTATTTT.

In its sample, this clonotype was seen a few times. J is TRBJ2-1 and V is TRBV5-1, with TRBD2 as a possible D gene (5 bases). The CDR3 consists of 20 residues. Trimming took off 3 bases at V and 4 bases at J, with 29 bases between the two ends. Germline CDR1 SGHRS, CDR2 YFSETQ. In DNA form, the CDR3 reads TGCGCCAGCAGCTGCCGGGGAAACTACTTATATACTTCGACTTACAATGAGCAGTTCTTC. Its translation is CASSCRGNYLYTSTYNEQFF.

The chain uses TRBV6-5 and TRBJ2-7; no clear D. The V gene's germline CDR1 is MNHEY and CDR2 SVGAGI. CDR3 length: 14 amino acids. V lost 2 bases to trimming and J lost 2 bases, with 10 bases between them. In DNA, the CDR3 is TGTGCCAGCAGTTACACCGGCCTAACCTACGAGCAGTACTTC. This gives the protein CASSYTGLTYEQYF.

As concerns this clonotype: Germline and junction disagree at one end, which may indicate a read error. The rearrangement uses TRBV6-2 or TRBV6-3 and TRBJ2-6; no clear D gene. In germline, CDR1 is MNHEY, CDR2 SVGEGT. The length of the CDR3 is 14 residues. CDR3 sequence reads: CASSYGVTANVPTF. For the CDR3, the DNA is TGTGCCAGCAGTTACGGGGTAACGGCCAACGTCCCGACTTTC.

This clonotype showed up many times. The rearrangement joins TRBV29-1 to TRBJ2-3; D might be TRBD2 (6 bases). V was shortened by 3 bases and J by 2 bases, with 15 bases between the two germline ends. This CDR3 comprises 15 residues. Per germline, CDR1 SQVTM and CDR2 ANQGSEA. This chain's CDR3 is CSVDLDYIYTDTQYF. In DNA, the CDR3 is TGCAGCGTTGATTTGGACTATATATACACAGATACGCAGTATTTT.